This T cell receptor beta chain was observed in a study of shared clonotypes between healthy human individuals. Study-wide background: Each donor had three CD4 naive, three CD4 memory, two CD8 naive and one CD8 memory plate. Whole-study findings and limits: Researchers found naive subsets generally carried larger estimated richness than memory subsets.

Of note for this clone: The antigen is not known.

The CDR3 runs 14 residues. Germline CDR1 and CDR2: MGHDK and SYGVNS. Trimming pared 3 bases from V and 4 bases from J, leaving 12 bases between. Donors, healthy HIV-negative adults, lacked recent acute infections or vaccinations. TCRdb keeps only in-frame clones here, not all; method: immunoSEQ multiplex PCR. The repertoire includes millions of clones, roughly 96% of them detected once, and around 0.13% sits in the top ten. Sample: naive CD4+ T cells sorted from blood. Subset in this sample: CD45RA+ positively selected. The V gene is TRBV25-1, the J gene TRBJ1-2; D is undetermined. The receptor was isolated from a man aged 18-30 years in good health. CDR3 amino acids: CASSDLRSGYGYTF. The DNA for the CDR3 is TGTGCCAGCAGTGACCTGCGGTCCGGCTATGGCTACACCTTC.